The present entry profiles one T cell receptor beta chain with its context. These data belong to a study of T cell responses to AZD1222 COVID-19 vaccine. Here immunoSEQ multiplex PCR was the method, and the copy in TCRdb shows in-frame clones only, minus some. The table lists approximately 68,000 clones, about 91% of them singletons. This specimen was peripheral blood, taken on day 0 of AZD1222 vaccination. The clonotype originates from an adult in good health.

The CDR3 is CASSPRRGPEAFF. Written as DNA, the CDR3 is TGTGCCAGCAGTCCCCGTCGGGGTCCTGAAGCTTTCTTT. The chain combines TRBV6-5 with TRBJ1-1, with D unclear. Trimming removed 5 bases at V and 6 bases at J, with 13 bases between. Germline V gene sequence: CDR1 MNHEY, CDR2 SVGAGI. The CDR3 totals 13 residues.